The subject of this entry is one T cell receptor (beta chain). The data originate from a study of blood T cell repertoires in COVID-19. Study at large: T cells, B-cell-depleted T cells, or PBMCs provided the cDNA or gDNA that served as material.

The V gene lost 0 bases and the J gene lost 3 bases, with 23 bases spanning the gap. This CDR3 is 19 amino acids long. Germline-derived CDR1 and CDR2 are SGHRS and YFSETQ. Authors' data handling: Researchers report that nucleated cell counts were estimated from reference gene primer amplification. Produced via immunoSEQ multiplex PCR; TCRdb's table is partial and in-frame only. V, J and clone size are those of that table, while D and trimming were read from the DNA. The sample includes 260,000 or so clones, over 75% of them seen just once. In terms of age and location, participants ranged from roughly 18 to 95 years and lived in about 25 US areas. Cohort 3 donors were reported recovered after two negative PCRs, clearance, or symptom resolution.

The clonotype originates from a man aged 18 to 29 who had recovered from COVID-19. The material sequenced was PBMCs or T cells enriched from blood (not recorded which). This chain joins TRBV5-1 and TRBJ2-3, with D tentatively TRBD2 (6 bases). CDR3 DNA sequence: TGCGCCAGCAGCTTGGGGGGGACCTGGCGGGACGGGCGTACAGATACGCAGTATTTT. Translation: CASSLGGTWRDGRTDTQYF.